The sequence of this T cell receptor (beta chain) was determined in a study of CD8 T cells in ankylosing spondylitis. Study-wide results and limits: One TCR beta motif, made up of 7 or 8 highly homologous variants, appeared characteristic of ankylosing spondylitis blood. Reportedly, matched ankylosing spondylitis synovial fluid was significantly enriched for disease-linked clones.

The V end lost 4 bases, the J end lost 5 bases, and 12 bases lay between the germline ends. Germline CDR1 and CDR2: SGHVS and FNYEAQ. This CDR3 spans 14 amino acids. TCRdb fed the 5' RACE reads into MiXCR, producing one record per CDR3 protein. The data show roughly 440,000 distinct CDR3 sequences, with 15% to 20% seen just once and just over 1% held by the top ten. Points on this clonotype: What it recognizes is unknown.

The receptor was derived from a male donor with ankylosing spondylitis. The material sequenced was blood, either unsorted or a sorted T cell fraction (not recorded which). The chain couples TRBV7-6 to TRBJ2-1; perhaps TRBD2 as D (5 bases). The CDR3 DNA follows: TGTGCCAGCAGCTCTACCGGACTTAACAATGAGCAGTTCTTC. It yields the protein CASSSTGLNNEQFF.